These 25 T cell receptor beta chains came from one sample sequenced in a study of CD8 T cells in Susac syndrome. RNA was extracted with the RNeasy kit, and a quantity of about 0.5 to 1 ug was reverse transcribed using random hexamers. TCRdb independently ran MiXCR on the immunoSEQ multiplex PCR reads; one entry per CDR3 protein. The sample consists of 250,000 to 300,000 distinct CDR3 sequences, around 84% of them appearing once. The sample taken for sequencing was CD8+ T cells from PBMCs. These receptors originate from a human donor with multiple sclerosis.

This chain links TRBV4-1 with TRBJ1-1; the D is unclear. Trimming shortened V by 4 bases and J by 8 bases, and 23 bases separated the two germline ends. The CDR3 is made up of 16 amino acids. Per the germline V gene, CDR1 is MGHRA and CDR2 is YSYEKL. The CDR3 nucleotides are TGCGCCAGCAGCCCGATTCTTCGGACCGCCGACGTGGAAGCTTTCTTT. This sequence encodes CASSPILRTADVEAFF.

The chain recombines TRBV12-3 or TRBV12-4 with TRBJ2-3; 9 bases match TRBD1. This CDR3 has 17 residues. J was trimmed by 0 bases and V by 4 bases; bases with no gene match: 8. This CDR3 reads CASSSPGTGTSTDTQYF. In DNA form, the CDR3 reads TGTGCCAGCAGTTCCCCCGGGACAGGGACTAGCACAGATACGCAGTATTTT.

V gene TRBV21-1 combines with J gene TRBJ2-7. TRBV21-1 constitutes a pseudogene. The CDR3 is made up of 12 amino acids. The CDR3 nucleotides are TGTGCCAGCACCTACCGAGGACCCGGGCAGTACTTC. This encodes CASTYRGPGQYF.

This chain links TRBV10-3 with TRBJ1-3; perhaps TRBD1 as D (6 bases). Germline lookup yields CDR1 ENHRY and CDR2 SYGVKD. The CDR3 is 16 amino acids. The germline V and J ends were trimmed by 3 bases and 4 bases, with 16 bases remaining between them. The CDR3 sequence is CAISEPGAAFGNTIYF. The CDR3 nucleotides read TGTGCCATCAGTGAACCGGGGGCGGCTTTCGGAAACACCATATATTTT.

This chain uses TRBV19 with TRBJ1-2; D call uncertain. V lost 4 bases to trimming and J lost 3 bases, with 15 bases between them. The germline V gene encodes CDR1 LNHDA and CDR2 SQIVND (reference sequence). The CDR3 runs to 15 residues. CDR3 sequence: CASSNRGGMDYGYTF. The DNA of the CDR3 is TGTGCCAGTAGTAACCGGGGAGGTATGGACTATGGCTACACCTTC.

This rearrangement joins TRBV28 to TRBJ2-3; D gene unclear. Trimming shortened V by 8 bases and J by 4 bases, and 13 bases separated the two germline ends. This CDR3 is built from 13 residues. CDR1 is MDHEN and CDR2 is SYDVKM in the germline V gene. The CDR3 reads CASRPPMSDTQYF. The CDR3 DNA is TGTGCCAGCCGCCCCCCCATGTCAGATACGCAGTATTTT.

The rearrangement uses TRBV28 and TRBJ2-3; a weak D match, TRBD2 (6 bases). There are 16 residues in the CDR3. Germline CDR1 is MDHEN and CDR2 is SYDVKM. With 0 bases removed from V and 1 base from J, the gap between germline ends came to 11 bases. CDR3 protein: CASSLWSGWGTDTQYF. DNA of the CDR3: TGTGCCAGCAGTTTATGGAGCGGGTGGGGCACAGATACGCAGTATTTT.

Concerning this clonotype: One junction end disagrees with the germline gene, perhaps due to a read error. The chain uses TRBV4-1 and TRBJ2-7; 7 bases line up with TRBD2. Per germline, CDR1 MGHRA and CDR2 YSYEKL. CDR3 length: 14 residues. This CDR3 reads CASSRGSGSYGQYF. CDR3 sequence (DNA): TGCGCCAGCAGCCGCGGTAGCGGGTCCTACGGGCAGTACTTC.

The rearrangement links TRBV27 to TRBJ2-2, with D perhaps TRBD1 (5 bases). Germline V CDR1 and CDR2: MNHEY, SMNVEV (reference sequence). This CDR3 is 16 amino acids long. Trimming shortened V by 0 bases and J by 4 bases, and 12 bases separated the two germline ends. The CDR3 nucleotides read TGTGCCAGCAGTTTATCACCGCTAGGGGCCACCGGGGAGCTGTTTTTT. Translating gives CASSLSPLGATGELFF.

The chain recombines TRBV7-9 with TRBJ1-4, with 9 bases that match TRBD1. Germline loops: CDR1 SEHNR, CDR2 FQNEAQ (reference sequence). The CDR3 totals 16 residues. V shed 5 bases and J 5 bases; nucleotides not matched to a gene: 9. CDR3 residues: CASSANRGLGNEKLFF. DNA of the CDR3: TGTGCCAGCAGCGCAAACAGGGGGCTGGGGAATGAAAAACTGTTTTTT.

This rearrangement joins TRBV6-1 to TRBJ1-4; a weak D match, TRBD1 (6 bases). V lost 4 bases, J lost 6 bases, and 12 bases lay in between. CDR3 size: 14 residues. In germline, CDR1 is MNHNS, CDR2 SASEGT. CDR3 in amino acids: CASSAYGTHEKLFF. CDR3 coding DNA: TGTGCCAGCAGTGCCTACGGGACACATGAAAAACTGTTTTTT.

CDR3 sequence: CATASGTAEETQYF. The CDR3 DNA sequence: TGTGCCACGGCTAGCGGGACCGCCGAAGAGACCCAGTACTTC. J is TRBJ2-5 and V is TRBV10-3; 9 bases agree with TRBD2. With 10 bases clipped from V and 3 bases from J, the junction kept 9 bases outside the gene matches. This CDR3 contains 14 residues. Germline CDR1 is ENHRY and CDR2 is SYGVKD.

V usage is TRBV5-8 and J usage is TRBJ2-5; D gene unclear. Per the germline V gene, CDR1 is SGHTS and CDR2 is YDEGEE. The CDR3 length is 13 residues. Trimming left V 2 bases short and J 3 bases short, with 8 bases between. The CDR3 protein is CASSLDDEETQYF. For the CDR3, the DNA is TGTGCCAGCAGCTTAGATGACGAAGAGACCCAGTACTTC.

This chain connects TRBV4-1 to TRBJ1-5; a weak D match, TRBD1 (6 bases). The CDR3 sequence is 18 residues long. Germline CDR1 reads MGHRA; CDR2 reads YSYEKL. V dropped 0 bases and J dropped 0 bases, with 15 bases sitting between them. The CDR3 bases are TGCGCCAGCAGCCAAGAACAGGGAAAAAGGTATAGCAATCAGCCCCAGCATTTT. Protein product: CASSQEQGKRYSNQPQHF.

This chain joins TRBV20-1 and TRBJ2-1, with 14 bases fitting TRBD2. The V segment lost 0 bases and the J segment 8 bases; nucleotides outside the gene matches: 3. CDR1 and CDR2 from the germline V gene are DFQATT and SNEGSKA (reference sequence). The CDR3 consists of 15 residues. CDR3 in amino acids: CSARETSGRAHEQFF. CDR3 DNA sequence: TGCAGTGCTAGAGAGACTAGCGGGAGGGCACATGAGCAGTTCTTC.

The rearrangement joins TRBV28 to TRBJ2-7; D may be TRBD2 (6 bases). The ends were cut back, 5 bases at V and 4 bases at J, with 18 bases in the middle. Per germline, CDR1 MDHEN and CDR2 SYDVKM. The CDR3 runs 15 residues. CDR3: CASSTAERVRYEQYF. The CDR3 DNA is TGTGCCAGCAGTACTGCTGAGCGGGTGAGGTACGAGCAGTACTTC.

There are a few counts of this clonotype. The chain couples TRBV27 to TRBJ2-7; no definite D call. V lost 5 bases, J lost 4 bases, and 9 bases lay in between. This CDR3 is built from 12 residues. From germline, CDR1 is MNHEY and CDR2 SMNVEV (reference sequence). This chain's CDR3 is CASSVRGYEQYF. The CDR3 DNA reads TGTGCCAGCAGTGTCAGAGGTTACGAGCAGTACTTC.

The chain uses TRBV28 and TRBJ1-6, with TRBD1 identical over 7 bases. Per the germline V gene, CDR1 is MDHEN and CDR2 is SYDVKM. J gave up 8 bases and V 3 bases, and 4 bases lay outside the gene matches. The length of the CDR3 is 14 residues. Here the CDR3 reads CASSFPGTDSPLHF. Here the CDR3 DNA reads TGTGCCAGCAGTTTTCCCGGGACAGATTCACCCCTCCACTTT.

The chain recombines TRBV9 with TRBJ2-1, with 10 positions matching TRBD1. V lost 8 bases and J lost 9; bases outside the gene matches: 5. Germline V gene data show CDR1 as SGDLS and CDR2 as YYNGEE. CDR3 length: 12 amino acids. CDR3 DNA sequence: TGTGCCAGTGGACAGGGGGTCGGTGAGCAGTTCTTC. This translates into CASGQGVGEQFF. Together with reference TRBV9 and TRBJ2-1, the CDR3 gives the full variable domain: DSGVTQTPKHLITATGQRVTLRCSPRSGDLSVYWYQQSLDQGLQFLIQYYNGEERAKGNILERFSAQQFPDLHSELNLSSLELGDSALYFCASGQGVGEQFFGPGTRLTVL.

This chain uses TRBV5-4 with TRBJ2-7; TRBD2 is a possible D gene (5 bases). V was cut by 1 base and J by 1 base, with 12 bases left in between. This CDR3 spans 15 amino acids. Germline V lookup: CDR1 SGHNT, CDR2 YYREEE (reference sequence). The CDR3 reads CASSLKWETSYEQYF. The CDR3, as DNA: TGTGCCAGCAGCTTGAAGTGGGAGACTTCCTACGAGCAGTACTTC.

This chain joins TRBV20-1 and TRBJ2-7, with 9 bases that match TRBD1. V shed 5 bases and J 6 bases; nucleotides not matched to a gene: 14. CDR1 and CDR2 (germline): DFQATT, SNEGSKA (reference sequence). The CDR3 is 15 amino acids. The CDR3 DNA sequence: TGCAGTGCTGCCATAATCGAGACAGGGGGGCTCGAGCAGTACTTC. Translation: CSAAIIETGGLEQYF.

V and J are TRBV11-2 and TRBJ2-2; D uncertain. The V gene's germline CDR1 is SGHAT and CDR2 FQNNGV. V was cut by 4 bases and J by 4 bases, with 7 bases left in between. The CDR3 contains 13 residues. The CDR3 DNA follows: TGTGCCAGCAGCTCCATAGTCACCGGGGAGCTGTTTTTT. It encodes CASSSIVTGELFF.

This chain uses TRBV5-1 with TRBJ2-5, with 7 bases fitting TRBD1. Germline CDR1 is SGHRS and CDR2 is YFSETQ. The CDR3 is 16 amino acids. V lost 5 bases and J lost 1; bases outside the gene matches: 11. CDR3 in amino acids: CASREETGTGQETQYF. Here the CDR3 DNA reads TGCGCCAGCAGAGAAGAGACAGGGACGGGCCAAGAGACCCAGTACTTC.

The chain uses TRBV27 and TRBJ2-1; possible D gene TRBD2, 6 bases. Germline CDR1 reads MNHEY; CDR2 reads SMNVEV (reference sequence). The CDR3 sequence is 11 residues long. The V gene lost 4 bases and the J gene lost 13 bases, with 11 bases spanning the gap. CDR3 sequence reads: CASSSGSRQFF. CDR3 coding DNA: TGTGCCAGCAGTTCCGGGAGTAGACAGTTCTTC.

V and J are TRBV5-6 and TRBJ2-7, with a tentative D call TRBD1 (6 bases). The germline CDR1 and CDR2 sequences are SGHDT and YYEEEE. The CDR3 has 14 amino acids. The V end lost 4 bases, the J end lost 2 bases, and 13 bases lay between the germline ends. In DNA form, the CDR3 reads TGTGCCAGCAGCGTAATGACAGGCACCTACGAGCAGTACTTC. It is translated as CASSVMTGTYEQYF.